The rows below give T cell receptor beta chains drawn from one sample of a study of cytomegalovirus exposure and HLA in healthy donors. Sequenced by immunoSEQ multiplex PCR; TCRdb stores in-frame clones only, minus some. The sample lists 190,000 or so clones, about four fifths occurring once. The specimen was PBMCs. Receptors originate from a man between 50 and 59 years old in good health and CMV-seronegative. Both conserved end residues are part of each CDR3. Each record gives: V gene, J gene, CDR3 protein.

TRBV5-1	TRBJ2-5	CASSPGGFNQETQYF
TRBV20-1	TRBJ2-7	CSARSDEQYF
TRBV5-5	TRBJ2-2	CASSLEGAQTGELFF
TRBV12-5	TRBJ2-7	CASGRLGTAEQYF
TRBV7-9	TRBJ1-5	CASSLTGQPQHF
TRBV6-4	TRBJ2-1	CASSWDSPSSYNEQFF
TRBV9	TRBJ1-6	CASSVAGSSYNSPLHF
TRBV11-3	TRBJ2-3	CASSLTSGSDTQYF
TRBV27	TRBJ2-3	CASSSGTSGRDTQYF
TRBV28	TRBJ1-3	CASSFRASRRGNTIYF
TRBV29-1	.	CSVEFAGVATYEQYF
TRBV11-2	TRBJ1-1	CASSFRAGDTEAFF
TRBV11-2	TRBJ2-3	CASSLQRAATDTQYF
TRBV6-5	TRBJ2-1	CASSYLRGNEQFF
TRBV19	TRBJ2-3	CASSPQPSGGTDTQYF
TRBV28	TRBJ1-1	CASSLDKRGRAEAFF
TRBV10-3	TRBJ1-5	CAISETLQGNQPQHF
TRBV7-2	TRBJ1-6	CASSPTPDRVDSPLHF
TRBV5-1	TRBJ2-7	CASSLSGTGNEQYF
TRBV18	TRBJ1-4	CASSPGPTNEKLFF
TRBV4-2	TRBJ1-4	CASSQSGTVNEKLFF
TRBV11-1	TRBJ2-7	CASAGRAYEQYF
TRBV27	TRBJ1-5	CASSLRAGTGGRQPQHF
TRBV6-6	TRBJ1-3	CASSRQGPRNTIYF
TRBV28	TRBJ2-3	CASSPIRYADTQYF
TRBV29-1	TRBJ2-7	CSVPVMTGRSYEQYF
TRBV2	TRBJ2-1	CASNPRAGGLNEQFF
TRBV10-3	TRBJ2-7	CAISPGQGHEQYF
TRBV7-5	TRBJ1-2	CARSGTYGYTF
TRBV2	TRBJ2-7	CASSGLAGGPETYEQYF
TRBV19	TRBJ1-4	CASSPDRGGEKLFF
TRBV7-9	TRBJ2-1	CASSTMSGINEQFF
TRBV7-2	TRBJ2-5	CASSLVAGRQETQYF
TRBV11-2	TRBJ1-2	CASSSTVNYGYTF
TRBV28	TRBJ2-2	CASSLVSANTGELFF
TRBV7-3	TRBJ2-5	CASSQSTGHQETQYF
TRBV11-1	TRBJ2-7	CASSFVAGGYEQYF
TRBV7-9	TRBJ2-7	CASSLEGRPLAKEQYF
TRBV5-4	TRBJ2-3	CASSPGTSGGKHTDTQYF
TRBV6-1	TRBJ2-1	CASRMTSGKNNEQFF
TRBV9	TRBJ1-3	CASSVRQVISGNTIYF
TRBV7-6	TRBJ2-7	CASSLDLGRGYEQYF
TRBV9	TRBJ1-5	CASSGTPENQPQHF